This T cell receptor beta chain was documented in a study of blood T cell repertoires in COVID-19. The wider study: Donors in the United States, Italy and Spain gave samples during acute or convalescent COVID-19. T cells, B-cell-depleted T cells, or PBMCs supplied cDNA or gDNA.

This clone was counted a single time. Those enrolled in Seattle joined during active infection and were followed longitudinally afterward. The CDR3 sequence is 17 residues long. CDR1 and CDR2 from the germline V gene are MRHNA and SNTAGT. Trimming removed 6 bases from V and 2 bases from J; junction bases left unmatched: 8. In the original workflow: Nucleated cell number was recorded as an estimate derived from reference gene primer amplification. The protocol was immunoSEQ multiplex PCR, while the TCRdb copy is restricted to in-frame clones and leaves out a portion. Clone size and V and J calls were adopted from that table, with D and trimming inferred from the DNA. The sample shows roughly 500,000 clones, 89% of them seen only once.

The V and J genes are TRBV6-4 and TRBJ2-7; 15 bases map to TRBD2. Material for sequencing was peripheral blood. This TCR was recovered from a man aged 18 to 30 with COVID-19, enrolled during active disease. CDR3 residues: CASSAGTSGRRAYEQYF. Written as DNA, the CDR3 is TGTGCCAGCAGCGCCGGGACTAGCGGGAGGAGGGCCTACGAGCAGTACTTC.